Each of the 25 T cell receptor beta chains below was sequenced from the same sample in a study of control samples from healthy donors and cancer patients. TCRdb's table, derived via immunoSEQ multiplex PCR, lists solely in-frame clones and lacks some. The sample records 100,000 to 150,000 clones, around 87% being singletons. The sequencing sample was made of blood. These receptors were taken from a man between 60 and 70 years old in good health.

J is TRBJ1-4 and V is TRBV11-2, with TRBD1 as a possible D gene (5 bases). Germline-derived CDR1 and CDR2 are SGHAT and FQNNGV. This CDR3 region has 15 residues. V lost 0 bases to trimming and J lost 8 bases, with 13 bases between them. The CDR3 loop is CASSLDPLTAEKLFF. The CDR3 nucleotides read TGTGCCAGCAGCTTAGACCCATTGACAGCCGAAAAACTGTTTTTT. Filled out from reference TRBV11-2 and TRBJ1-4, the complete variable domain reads EAGVAQSPRYKIIEKRQSVAFWCNPISGHATLYWYQQILGQGPKLLIQFQNNGVVDDSQLPKDRFSAERLKGVDSTLKIQPAKLEDSAVYLCASSLDPLTAEKLFFGSGTQLSVL.

The CDR3 DNA reads as TGTGCCAGCAATCGACAGGGGGTGGGCTATGGCTACACCTTC. It codes for CASNRQGVGYGYTF. The chain joins TRBV6-5 to TRBJ1-2; 9 bases align to TRBD1. The CDR3 covers 14 residues. The germline gives CDR1 MNHEY, CDR2 SVGAGI. Trimming cost V 7 bases and J 4 bases; bases outside gene matches: 7.

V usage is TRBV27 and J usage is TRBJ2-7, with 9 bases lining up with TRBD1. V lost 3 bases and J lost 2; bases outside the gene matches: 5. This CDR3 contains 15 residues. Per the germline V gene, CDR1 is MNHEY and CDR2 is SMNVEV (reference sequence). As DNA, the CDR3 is TGTGCCAGCAGTTTTGCCGGGACAGGGCCCTACGAGCAGTACTTC. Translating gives CASSFAGTGPYEQYF.

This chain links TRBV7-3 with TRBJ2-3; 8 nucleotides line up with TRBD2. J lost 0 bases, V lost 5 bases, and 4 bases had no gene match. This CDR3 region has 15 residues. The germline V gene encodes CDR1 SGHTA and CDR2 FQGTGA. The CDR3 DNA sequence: TGTGCCAGCAGCGATAGCGGGGTTAGCACAGATACGCAGTATTTT. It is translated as CASSDSGVSTDTQYF.

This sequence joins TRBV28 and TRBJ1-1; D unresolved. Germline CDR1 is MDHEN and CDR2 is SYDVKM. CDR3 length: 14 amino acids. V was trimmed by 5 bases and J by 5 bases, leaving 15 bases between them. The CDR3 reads CASSQTYIGTEAFF. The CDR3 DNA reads TGTGCCAGCAGTCAAACTTACATCGGGACTGAAGCTTTCTTT.

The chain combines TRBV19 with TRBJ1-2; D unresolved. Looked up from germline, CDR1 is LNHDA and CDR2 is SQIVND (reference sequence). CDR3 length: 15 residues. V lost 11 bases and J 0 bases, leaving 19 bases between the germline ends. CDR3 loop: CACNLGVTTNYGYTF. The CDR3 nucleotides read TGTGCCTGCAACCTCGGAGTCACTACTAACTATGGCTACACCTTC.

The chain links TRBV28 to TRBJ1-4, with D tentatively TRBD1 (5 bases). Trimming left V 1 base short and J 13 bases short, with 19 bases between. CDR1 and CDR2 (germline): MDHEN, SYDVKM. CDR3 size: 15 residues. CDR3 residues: CASSLFGGGEGRLFF. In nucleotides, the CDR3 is TGTGCCAGCAGTTTATTCGGGGGTGGAGAGGGGAGACTGTTTTTT.

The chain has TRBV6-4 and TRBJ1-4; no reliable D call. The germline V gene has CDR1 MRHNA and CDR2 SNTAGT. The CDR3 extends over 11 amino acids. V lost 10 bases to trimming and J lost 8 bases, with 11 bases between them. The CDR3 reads CATGVGEKLFF. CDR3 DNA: TGTGCCACCGGAGTGGGGGAAAAACTGTTTTTT.

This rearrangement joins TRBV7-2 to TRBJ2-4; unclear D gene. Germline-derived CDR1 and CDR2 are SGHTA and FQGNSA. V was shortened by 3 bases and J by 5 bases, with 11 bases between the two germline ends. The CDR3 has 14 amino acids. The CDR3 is CASSLSGFQNIQYF. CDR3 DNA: TGTGCCAGCAGCTTGTCCGGGTTTCAAAACATTCAGTACTTC.

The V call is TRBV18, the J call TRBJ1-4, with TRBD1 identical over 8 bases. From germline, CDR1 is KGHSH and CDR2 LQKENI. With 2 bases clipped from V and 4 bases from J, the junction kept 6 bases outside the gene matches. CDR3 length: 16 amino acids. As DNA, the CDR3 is TGTGCCAGCTCACCAATGGGGACAGGAATTAATGAAAAACTGTTTTTT. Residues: CASSPMGTGINEKLFF.

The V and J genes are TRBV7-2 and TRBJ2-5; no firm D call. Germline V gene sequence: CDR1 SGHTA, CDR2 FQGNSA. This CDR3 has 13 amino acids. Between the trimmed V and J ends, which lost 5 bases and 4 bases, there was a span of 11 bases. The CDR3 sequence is CASSRDKGETQYF. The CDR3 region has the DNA TGTGCCAGCAGCCGCGATAAGGGAGAGACCCAGTACTTC.

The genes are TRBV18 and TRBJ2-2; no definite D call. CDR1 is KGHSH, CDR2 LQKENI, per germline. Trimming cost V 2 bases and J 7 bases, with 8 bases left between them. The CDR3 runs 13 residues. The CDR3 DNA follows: TGTGCCAGCTCACCAAAGGGCTTCGGGGAGCTGTTTTTT. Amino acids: CASSPKGFGELFF. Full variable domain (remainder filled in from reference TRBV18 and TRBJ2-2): NAGVMQNPRHLVRRRGQEARLRCSPMKGHSHVYWYRQLPEEGLKFMVYLQKENIIDESGMPKERFSAEFPKEGPSILRIQQVVRGDSAAYFCASSPKGFGELFFGEGSRLTVL.

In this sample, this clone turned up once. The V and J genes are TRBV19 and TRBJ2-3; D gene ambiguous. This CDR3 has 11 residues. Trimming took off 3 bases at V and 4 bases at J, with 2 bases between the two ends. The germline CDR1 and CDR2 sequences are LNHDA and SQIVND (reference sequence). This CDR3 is CASSMADTQYF. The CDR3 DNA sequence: TGTGCCAGTAGTATGGCAGATACGCAGTATTTT.

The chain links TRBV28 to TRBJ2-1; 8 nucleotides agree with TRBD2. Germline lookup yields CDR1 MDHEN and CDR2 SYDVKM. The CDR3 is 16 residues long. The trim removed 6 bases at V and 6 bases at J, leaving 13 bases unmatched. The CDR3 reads CASRAGGSLLVNEQFF. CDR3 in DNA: TGTGCCAGCAGGGCGGGGGGTAGCCTCCTCGTCAATGAGCAGTTCTTC.

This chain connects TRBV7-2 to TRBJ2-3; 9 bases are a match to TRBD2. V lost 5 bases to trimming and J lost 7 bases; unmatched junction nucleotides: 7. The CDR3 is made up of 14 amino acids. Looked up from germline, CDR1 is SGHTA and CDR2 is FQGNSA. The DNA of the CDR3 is TGTGCCAGCAGCCAACAGCGGGGGGCGAATACGCAGTATTTT. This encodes CASSQQRGANTQYF. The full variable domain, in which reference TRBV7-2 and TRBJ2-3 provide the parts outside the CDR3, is GAGVSQSPSNKVTEKGKDVELRCDPISGHTALYWYRQSLGQGLEFLIYFQGNSAPDKSGLPSDRFSAERTGGSVSTLTIQRTQQEDSAVYLCASSQQRGANTQYFGPGTRLTVL.

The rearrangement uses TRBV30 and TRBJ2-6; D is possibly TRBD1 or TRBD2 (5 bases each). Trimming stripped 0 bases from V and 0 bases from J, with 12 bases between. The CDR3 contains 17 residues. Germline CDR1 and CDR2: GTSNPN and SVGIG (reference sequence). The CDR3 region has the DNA TGTGCCTGGAGTGTAGACCTCGGGACCTCTGGGGCCAACGTCCTGACTTTC. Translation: CAWSVDLGTSGANVLTF.

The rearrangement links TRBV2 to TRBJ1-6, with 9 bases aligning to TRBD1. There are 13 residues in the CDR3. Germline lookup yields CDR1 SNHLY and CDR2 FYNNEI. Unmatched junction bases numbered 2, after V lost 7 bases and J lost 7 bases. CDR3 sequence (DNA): TGTGCCAGCACTGGGACAGGGAATTCACCCCTCCACTTT. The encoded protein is CASTGTGNSPLHF. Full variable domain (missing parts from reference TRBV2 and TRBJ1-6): EPEVTQTPSHQVTQMGQEVILRCVPISNHLYFYWYRQILGQKVEFLVSFYNNEISEKSEIFDDQFSVERPDGSNFTLKIRSTKLEDSAMYFCASTGTGNSPLHFGNGTRLTVT.

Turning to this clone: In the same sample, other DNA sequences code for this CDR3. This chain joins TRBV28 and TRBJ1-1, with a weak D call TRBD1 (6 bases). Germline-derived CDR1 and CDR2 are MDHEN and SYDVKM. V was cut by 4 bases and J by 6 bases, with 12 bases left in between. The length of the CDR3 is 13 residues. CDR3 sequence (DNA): TGTGCCAGCAGTTCCCAGGGGAGGTCTGAAGCTTTCTTT. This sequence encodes CASSSQGRSEAFF.

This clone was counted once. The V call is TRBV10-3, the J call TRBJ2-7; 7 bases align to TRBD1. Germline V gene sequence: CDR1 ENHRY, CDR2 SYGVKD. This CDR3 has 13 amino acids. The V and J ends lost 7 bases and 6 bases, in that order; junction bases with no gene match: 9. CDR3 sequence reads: CAITPTGMSEQYF. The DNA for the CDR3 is TGTGCCATCACCCCGACAGGGATGTCCGAGCAGTACTTC.

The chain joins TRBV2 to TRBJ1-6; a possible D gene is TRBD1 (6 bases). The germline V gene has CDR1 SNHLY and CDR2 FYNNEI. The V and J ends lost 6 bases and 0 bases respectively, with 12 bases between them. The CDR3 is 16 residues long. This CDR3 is CASSDGQISYNSPLHF. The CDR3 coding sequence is TGTGCCAGCAGCGACGGACAGATCTCCTATAATTCACCCCTCCACTTT.

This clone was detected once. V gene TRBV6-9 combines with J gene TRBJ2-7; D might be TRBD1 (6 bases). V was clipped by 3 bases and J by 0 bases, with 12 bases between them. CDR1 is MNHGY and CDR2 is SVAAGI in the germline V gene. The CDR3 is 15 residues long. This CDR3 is CASSYAMDSSYEQYF. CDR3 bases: TGTGCCAGCAGTTACGCAATGGACAGCTCCTACGAGCAGTACTTC.

The DNA for the CDR3 is TGTGCCAGCAGCTTACCGGCGGGGCCCACAGATACGCAGTATTTT. Translating it yields CASSLPAGPTDTQYF. The rearrangement links TRBV7-2 to TRBJ2-3; tentatively, D is TRBD2 (6 bases). This CDR3 comprises 15 residues. V was trimmed by 2 bases and J by 2 bases, leaving 11 bases between them. Germline CDR1 and CDR2: SGHTA and FQGNSA.

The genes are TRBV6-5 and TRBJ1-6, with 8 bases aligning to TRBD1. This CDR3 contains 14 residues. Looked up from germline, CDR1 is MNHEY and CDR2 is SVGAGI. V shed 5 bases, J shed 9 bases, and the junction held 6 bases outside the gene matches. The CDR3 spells CASSPGGVSSPLHF. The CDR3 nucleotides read TGTGCCAGCAGTCCAGGGGGCGTTAGTTCACCCCTCCACTTT.

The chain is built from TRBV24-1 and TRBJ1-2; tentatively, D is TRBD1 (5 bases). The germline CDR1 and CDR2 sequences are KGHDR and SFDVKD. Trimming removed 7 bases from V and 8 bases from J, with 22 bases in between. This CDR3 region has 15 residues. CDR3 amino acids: CATSHPGTTTGGYTF. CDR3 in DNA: TGTGCCACCAGCCACCCTGGGACTACGACCGGAGGCTACACCTTC.

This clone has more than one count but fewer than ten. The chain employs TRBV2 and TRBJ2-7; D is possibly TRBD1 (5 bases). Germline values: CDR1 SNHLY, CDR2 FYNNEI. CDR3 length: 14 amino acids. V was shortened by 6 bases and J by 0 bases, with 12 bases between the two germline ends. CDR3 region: CASRDRFLSYEQYF. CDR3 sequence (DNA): TGTGCCAGCAGAGACAGATTCCTCTCCTACGAGCAGTACTTC.